The source of this T cell receptor beta chain is a study of blood T cell repertoires in COVID-19. Here immunoSEQ multiplex PCR was the method, and the copy in TCRdb shows in-frame clones only, minus some. The sample has more than 250,000 clones; 86% are singletons. V lost 4 bases and J 2 bases, leaving 9 bases between the germline ends. This CDR3 spans 13 amino acids. Looked up from germline, CDR1 is ENHRY and CDR2 is SYGVKD. V and J are TRBV10-3 and TRBJ2-7; D not resolved. Sequencing was performed on peripheral blood. The TCR originated in a man aged 18 to 30 with active or convalescent COVID-19. This chain's CDR3 is CAISAVGAYEQYF. Here the CDR3 DNA reads TGTGCCATCAGTGCTGTGGGCGCCTACGAGCAGTACTTC.